The entry that follows covers one T cell receptor beta chain sequence. Its antigen is unknown. CD4+ T cells from unexposed donors were obtained before the COVID-19 pandemic (2011-2018). After roughly ten days of culture, CD4+ T cells were isolated. Measured with immunoSEQ multiplex PCR; TCRdb has only the in-frame clones, and not every one. The sample consists of some 16,000 clones, roughly 71% of them appearing once. Germline CDR1 is MDHEN and CDR2 is SYDVKM. The CDR3 spans 17 residues. Trimming took 6 bases from V and 4 from J; bases not matched to a gene: 16. The entry originates in a study of CD4 T cells in relation to SARS-CoV-2 and coronaviruses. Across the study: TCR beta CDR3s were sequenced after 10-day antigen culture of PBMCs. Controls used an HIV-1 Nef peptide pool or no peptide. Study conclusions and caveats: No donor gave both pre-pandemic and post-infection samples.

The sequence was collected from a human donor in good health. Material for sequencing was CD4+ T cells from PBMCs, cultured in vitro. The chain uses TRBV28 and TRBJ2-5; 8 bases fit TRBD2. Here the CDR3 DNA reads TGTGCCAGCAGAACCCCGGTGATAGCGGGAAGGGCAGAGACCCAGTACTTC. Translation gives CASRTPVIAGRAETQYF.